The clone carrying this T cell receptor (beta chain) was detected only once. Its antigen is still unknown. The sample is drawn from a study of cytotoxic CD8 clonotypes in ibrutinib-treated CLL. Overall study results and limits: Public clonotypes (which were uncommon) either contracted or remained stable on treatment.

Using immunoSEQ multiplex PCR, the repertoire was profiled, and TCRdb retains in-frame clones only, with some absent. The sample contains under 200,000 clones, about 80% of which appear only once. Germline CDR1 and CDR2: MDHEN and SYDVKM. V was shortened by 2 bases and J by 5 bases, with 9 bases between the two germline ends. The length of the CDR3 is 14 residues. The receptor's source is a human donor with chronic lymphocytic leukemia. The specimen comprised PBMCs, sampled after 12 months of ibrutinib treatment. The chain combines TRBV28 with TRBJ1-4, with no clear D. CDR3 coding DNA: TGTGCCAGCAGTTTACTCCCCAGGAATGAAAAACTGTTTTTT. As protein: CASSLLPRNEKLFF.